This T cell receptor beta chain came from a study of beta chain features in type 1 diabetes (dated by TCRdb to between 2017 and 2018). Context from the whole study: No differences in mean age, gender distribution, total cell number or subset yield were found between patients and healthy donors. Across all samples, 90 million to 130 million sorted cells were examined, and cell number per subset correlated strongly with RNA yield. The study compared TCRB repertoires of sorted circulating CD4+ T cell subsets between recently diagnosed type 1 diabetes patients and matched healthy donors. Regulatory and stem cell-like memory subsets were isolated from only 8 patients and roughly eight healthy donors, whereas naive and central memory subsets came from all 30 or so donors. Beyond this particular receptor, the publication reports: Because the HLA sub-analyses included only small numbers of individuals, any influence of HLA type on TCRB rearrangement was left unresolved. In all four CD4+ subsets, TCRB CDR3 length was moderately but significantly shorter in type 1 diabetes patients. Naive, central memory and regulatory TCRB repertoires appeared more similar among patients than among healthy donors. PCR might favor shorter templates, but patient and control samples were amplified and corrected together, so any skew would affect both groups equally. At VDJ recombination sites, type 1 diabetes patients had fewer insertions and more deleted nucleotides, which implies abnormalities in thymic rearrangement. Sequencing cDNA rather than genomic DNA could over-represent highly expressing activated cells, although activation and CD3 levels did not differ between groups.

Via the germline V gene, CDR1 is MNHNS and CDR2 SASEGT. From cysteine to phenylalanine, the CDR3 is 14 amino acids long. Of the read, only the CDR3 DNA is kept; its 42 bases are in frame from base 1. Trimming takes 7 bases from V and 1 base from J, and the germline ends sit 11 bases apart. Concerning this clone itself: Its cognate antigen has yet to be identified. Within one base of it there is no much larger clone, and no base qualities were kept.

Each donor gave one peripheral blood draw, approximately 110 mL on average, collected into heparinised tubes. Using a panel that included CD45RO, CCR7, CD25, CD127, CD95 and CD27, naive, central memory, regulatory and stem cell-like memory CD4+ T cells were sorted on a BD FACSAria II. All sorted populations exceeded 95% purity. PBMCs were separated immediately by Lymphoprep density gradient centrifugation and were stained directly, without being cultured. To minimize batch effects, samples were stained and sorted in pairs, one healthy donor with one patient per experiment. The entire amount of isolated RNA was reverse transcribed using the High Capacity cDNA Reverse Transcription Kit, so the sequenced TCRB transcripts were expressed ones. Deep immunoSEQ sequencing was performed on naive, central memory and regulatory T cell samples, with an average of approximately 4 million total reads per sample. Sorted cells were lysed in RLT buffer and RNA was extracted with DNase-treated RNeasy Micro or Mini kits, depending on cell number. Each cell subset was processed on its own to prevent cross-contamination, while patient and healthy donor samples were processed together. Using the immunoSEQ multiplex PCR, TCRB sequences were amplified from cDNA into 87-bp fragments spanning the CDR3 region. Amplicons were sequenced on the Illumina HiSeq platform. The authors' analysis ran thus. PCR bias was computationally corrected using synthetic template baselines, reads within Hamming distance 2 were collapsed, and singletons that could not be merged were discarded. By aligning reads against IMGT, V, D and J genes, CDR3 length, and insertions or deletions at six rearrangement sites were assigned. Within each subset, clonotype counts were normalized to the number of sorted cells before true diversity and Gini coefficients were calculated with the tcR R package. The overlap coefficient, calculated on TCRB nucleotide sequences, was used to measure repertoire sharing. As a proxy for the pre-selection repertoire, out-of-frame TCRB sequences from naive cells were analyzed. This immuneACCESS table, as held by TCRdb, lists in-frame sequences with V and J called but not all clones. Of the missing ones, under half trace to an unresolved V gene in checked studies; the others have no known cause. V, J and clone size are taken as reported in that table, and D and trimming were inferred from the DNA itself. This sample lists around 600,000 clones; around 12% were detected once. Clones ranked in the top ten supply around 0.12% of the sample.

The specimen sequenced was naive CD4+ T cells from blood. The cell subset or site label here, explained by the study, means: true naive CD4+ T cells. The chain links TRBV6-1 with TRBJ1-5; TRBD1 is perhaps the D gene, given 6 matching bases. The sequence derives from a man under 40 with type 1 diabetes. The nucleotide sequence is given as TGTGCCAGCACCTCTGGACAGAGCAATCAGCCCCAGCATTTT. Translated, this gives CASTSGQSNQPQHF.